Each of the 25 T cell receptor beta chains below was sequenced from the same sample in a study of PD-1 blockade in mismatch repair-deficient tumors. Some clones are missing from TCRdb's copy, which holds only in-frame ones; the method was immunoSEQ multiplex PCR. Here the sample spans 30,000 to 35,000 clones, 65% to 85% being singletons. The input for sequencing was PBMCs, taken around 6 weeks after starting pembrolizumab. The receptors stem from an adult with mismatch repair-deficient cancer.

This clone was observed a few times. The genes are TRBV10-1 and TRBJ2-7; 8 bases fit TRBD1. J gave up 0 bases and V 3 bases, and 4 bases lay outside the gene matches. Germline CDR1 is WNHNN and CDR2 is SYGVQD (reference sequence). This CDR3 region has 15 residues. For the CDR3, the DNA is TGCGCCAGCAGTGAAGGGCAGGGGGCCTCCTACGAGCAGTACTTC. Its protein product is CASSEGQGASYEQYF.

This clone is a singleton in its sample. The chain uses TRBV18 and TRBJ2-2, with 11 bases lining up with TRBD2. The CDR3 runs 18 residues. With 0 bases clipped from V and 8 bases from J, the junction kept 11 bases outside the gene matches. Germline CDR1 reads KGHSH; CDR2 reads LQKENI. The CDR3 DNA sequence: TGTGCCAGCTCACCACCGGCGTTAGCGGGAGGGCCGACGGGGGAGCTGTTTTTT. Translation: CASSPPALAGGPTGELFF.

The chain employs TRBV19 and TRBJ2-2; possible D gene TRBD1, 6 bases. Trimming took off 9 bases at V and 5 bases at J, with 16 bases between the two ends. CDR3 length: 14 amino acids. From germline, CDR1 is LNHDA and CDR2 SQIVND (reference sequence). The CDR3 DNA reads TGTGCCAGCTCCCCTGTCGACAGGACCGGGGAGCTGTTTTTT. It encodes CASSPVDRTGELFF.

This CDR3 is CASRDRGDEQFF. In DNA, the CDR3 is TGTGCCAGCCGGGACAGGGGGGATGAGCAGTTCTTC. This rearrangement joins TRBV2 to TRBJ2-1; 11 nucleotides line up with TRBD1. This CDR3 is built from 12 residues. V dropped 8 bases and J dropped 8; count of bases not matched to a gene: 2. CDR1 and CDR2 from the germline V gene are SNHLY and FYNNEI.

V usage is TRBV10-3 and J usage is TRBJ2-3, with 7 nucleotides matching TRBD2. The CDR3 is 15 residues long. The germline gives CDR1 ENHRY, CDR2 SYGVKD. Trimming took 4 bases from V and 2 from J; bases not matched to a gene: 6. Written as DNA, the CDR3 is TGTGCCATCAGTGGAATTAGCGGGTCCACAGATACGCAGTATTTT. Protein product: CAISGISGSTDTQYF.

V gene TRBV5-1 combines with J gene TRBJ2-1; D is perhaps TRBD2 (5 bases). CDR3 length: 14 residues. Looked up from germline, CDR1 is SGHRS and CDR2 is YFSETQ. V was trimmed by 5 bases and J by 5 bases, leaving 14 bases between them. The CDR3 sequence: CASSFEGRDNEQFF. The CDR3 bases are TGCGCCAGCAGTTTTGAAGGGCGGGACAATGAGCAGTTCTTC.

This clone was recorded only once. The CDR3 DNA reads TGTGCCAGCAGCTACGGACAAGGAAACACCATATATTTT. Protein: CASSYGQGNTIYF. The J gene is TRBJ1-3, the V gene TRBV5-4; maybe TRBD1 (5 bases). CDR3 length: 13 amino acids. V lost 3 bases to trimming and J lost 4 bases, with 8 bases between them. Germline CDR1 and CDR2: SGHNT and YYREEE (reference sequence).

The DNA of the CDR3 is TGCACCAGCAGCCCCCCATTCCTTAGCGGGACAGGCACAGATACGCAGTATTTT. Translating gives CTSSPPFLSGTGTDTQYF. This chain links TRBV1 with TRBJ2-3; no DNA check was done on the table's D call, TRBD2. TRBV1 is reported as a pseudogene. This CDR3 is 18 amino acids long.

The chain links TRBV9 to TRBJ1-5, with 9 bases matching TRBD1. This CDR3 is 15 amino acids long. CDR1 and CDR2 from the germline V gene are SGDLS and YYNGEE. V lost 3 bases, J lost 4 bases, and 5 bases stayed unmatched. The CDR3 region is CASSAGTGYNQPQHF. Written as DNA, the CDR3 is TGTGCCAGCAGCGCCGGGACAGGGTATAATCAGCCCCAGCATTTT.

This chain connects TRBV7-2 to TRBJ2-1, with TRBD2 identical over 12 bases. Germline values: CDR1 SGHTA, CDR2 FQGNSA. The CDR3 spans 15 residues. V shed 3 bases and J 7 bases; nucleotides not matched to a gene: 4. CDR3 protein: CASSLTSGSVNEQFF. The CDR3 bases are TGTGCCAGCAGCTTGACTAGCGGGAGCGTAAATGAGCAGTTCTTC.

The rearrangement links TRBV10-2 to TRBJ2-5, with D possibly being TRBD1 (5 bases). The ends were cut back, 10 bases at V and 5 bases at J, with 11 bases in the middle. This CDR3 region has 11 residues. Germline lookup yields CDR1 WSHSY and CDR2 SAAADI. The CDR3 bases are TGCGCCAAACTTAAGGGGGAGACCCAGTACTTC. It is translated as CAKLKGETQYF.

The chain couples TRBV5-1 to TRBJ2-4, with 10 nucleotides matching TRBD1. CDR1 and CDR2 (germline): SGHRS, YFSETQ. This CDR3 has 15 amino acids. Losses at the gene ends were 4 bases for V and 8 bases for J; bases not matched to a gene: 9. CDR3 in amino acids: CASSPGTGAVHIQYF. The CDR3 nucleotides are TGCGCCAGCAGCCCAGGGACAGGGGCGGTCCACATTCAGTACTTC.

This chain joins TRBV10-1 and TRBJ2-2; D perhaps matches TRBD1 (5 bases). V was clipped by 11 bases and J by 3 bases, with 13 bases between them. From germline, CDR1 is WNHNN and CDR2 SYGVQD (reference sequence). This CDR3 contains 13 residues. For the CDR3, the DNA is TGCGCCTCCCGACAGTCCTACACCGGGGAGCTGTTTTTT. It translates to CASRQSYTGELFF.

The rearrangement links TRBV11-3 to TRBJ2-7; tentative D call: TRBD1 (5 bases). This CDR3 has 15 residues. V lost 1 base and J lost 2, with 12 bases in between. The germline CDR1 and CDR2 sequences are SGHNT and YENEEA. CDR3 nucleotides: TGTGCCAGCAGCTTAGGGTCAGGGAACACCTACGAGCAGTACTTC. It is translated as CASSLGSGNTYEQYF.

V gene TRBV5-6 combines with J gene TRBJ2-7; 9 bases line up with TRBD1. V lost 4 bases, J lost 0 bases, and 5 bases stayed unmatched. The CDR3 loop spans 15 amino acids. Germline CDR1 is SGHDT and CDR2 is YYEEEE. The chain's CDR3 is CASSPGTGFSYEQYF. The CDR3 bases are TGTGCCAGCAGCCCCGGGACAGGGTTCTCCTACGAGCAGTACTTC. Complete variable domain (other parts from reference TRBV5-6 and TRBJ2-7): DAGVTQSPTHLIKTRGQQVTLRCSPKSGHDTVSWYQQALGQGPQFIFQYYEEEERQRGNFPDRFSGHQFPNYSSELNVNALLLGDSALYLCASSPGTGFSYEQYFGPGTRLTVT.

V usage is TRBV5-1 and J usage is TRBJ1-3, with no clear D. Germline CDR1 reads SGHRS; CDR2 reads YFSETQ. The V end lost 5 bases, the J end lost 3 bases, and 15 bases lay between the germline ends. CDR3 size: 15 residues. The CDR3 DNA follows: TGCGCCAGCAGTTCTGAAGGGAGAAATGGAAACACCATATATTTT. Protein: CASSSEGRNGNTIYF.

This chain joins TRBV28 and TRBJ2-5; D uncertain. Trimming took 3 bases from V and 5 from J, leaving 4 bases between them. Germline lookup yields CDR1 MDHEN and CDR2 SYDVKM. The CDR3 sequence is 11 residues long. The CDR3 sequence: CASSFYETQYF. Here the CDR3 DNA reads TGTGCCAGCAGTTTTTATGAGACCCAGTACTTC.

In its sample, this clone was seen once. The chain uses TRBV11-2 and TRBJ2-2, with D uncertain. The CDR3 runs 15 residues. In germline, CDR1 is SGHAT, CDR2 FQNNGV. Deletions cut 5 bases from V and 5 bases from J, with 15 bases between. In DNA form, the CDR3 reads TGTGCCAGCAGCCCCCGGTGGCTAGTAACCGGGGAGCTGTTTTTT. Protein: CASSPRWLVTGELFF.

The chain has TRBV11-1 and TRBJ2-5; TRBD2 agrees at 7 bases. Germline CDR1 SGHAT, CDR2 FQDESV (reference sequence). The CDR3 covers 15 residues. V dropped 5 bases and J dropped 1; count of bases not matched to a gene: 7. The CDR3 is CASSKRDYVQETQYF. CDR3 coding DNA: TGTGCCAGCAGCAAAAGGGACTATGTCCAAGAGACCCAGTACTTC.

The V and J genes are TRBV9 and TRBJ1-2, with 7 bases aligning to TRBD1. Trimming took 4 bases from V and 7 from J; bases not matched to a gene: 13. The CDR3 extends over 15 amino acids. From germline, CDR1 is SGDLS and CDR2 YYNGEE. CDR3 sequence (DNA): TGTGCCAGCAGCTCAGACGGGACAGACAGGACTGGCTACACCTTC. Translation: CASSSDGTDRTGYTF.

This chain uses TRBV7-9 with TRBJ1-2, with TRBD1 as a possible D gene (6 bases). V lost 2 bases to trimming and J lost 8 bases, with 12 bases between them. Per germline, CDR1 SEHNR and CDR2 FQNEAQ (reference sequence). This CDR3 spans 13 amino acids. CDR3: CASSLQGIKGYTF. The CDR3 region has the DNA TGTGCCAGCAGCTTACAGGGGATAAAGGGCTACACCTTC.

The V and J genes are TRBV5-4 and TRBJ2-3; 11 bases fit TRBD2. The V segment lost 4 bases and the J segment 3 bases; nucleotides outside the gene matches: 4. CDR3 length: 15 residues. Germline values: CDR1 SGHNT, CDR2 YYREEE (reference sequence). Here the CDR3 reads CASSPSGRLTDTQYF. The CDR3 DNA follows: TGTGCCAGCAGCCCTAGCGGGAGGCTTACAGATACGCAGTATTTT.

The chain carries TRBV28 and TRBJ1-4, with D tentatively TRBD1 (5 bases). CDR1 and CDR2 from the germline V gene are MDHEN and SYDVKM. This CDR3 has 17 residues. V lost 3 bases and J lost 4, with 18 bases in between. In DNA, the CDR3 is TGTGCCAGCAGTTTCATTGGTCCGGGGACTAGTAATGAAAAACTGTTTTTT. As protein: CASSFIGPGTSNEKLFF.

This chain links TRBV28 with TRBJ1-1; D gene unclear. V was shortened by 10 bases and J by 11 bases, with 14 bases between the two germline ends. Germline CDR1 is MDHEN and CDR2 is SYDVKM. CDR3 length: 10 residues. The CDR3 DNA reads as TGTGCCACAAGAAGCACGGGGGCTTTCTTT. As protein: CATRSTGAFF. The variable domain in full, with the rest retrieved from reference TRBV28 and TRBJ1-1, is DVKVTQSSRYLVKRTGEKVFLECVQDMDHENMFWYRQDPGLGLRLIYFSYDVKMKEKGDIPEGYSVSREKKERFSLILESASTNQTSMYLCATRSTGAFFGQGTRLTVV.

The rearrangement links TRBV29-1 to TRBJ2-1, with TRBD1 identical over 8 bases. V was pared by 6 bases and J by 3 bases, with 1 base of the junction left unmatched. This CDR3 region has 12 residues. Germline values: CDR1 SQVTM, CDR2 ANQGSEA. CDR3 loop: CSVDRDYNEQFF. In nucleotides, the CDR3 is TGCAGCGTGGACAGGGACTACAATGAGCAGTTCTTC.